The rows below give T cell receptor beta chains drawn from one sample of a study of shared clonotypes between healthy human individuals. TCRdb keeps only in-frame clones here, not all; method: immunoSEQ multiplex PCR. The sample includes around 990,000 clones, about 72% of them seen just once. The sequencing sample was made of memory CD4+ T cells from PBMCs. The receptor source for this set is a man between 18 and 35 years old in good health. Some clones in this sample may be carry-over from other donors' samples. CDR3s include the opening cysteine and the closing phenylalanine or tryptophan. The D gene is left open where the match is weak. The size field is filled for only some rows; it gives once, few, many or a size class.

DNA: TGTGCCAGCAGCTTACGGACAGGGGCCACCGGGGAGCTGTTTTTT; CDR3: CASSLRTGATGELFF; D: TRBD1; V: TRBV7-2; J: TRBJ2-2; size: .
DNA: TGTGCCAGCAGTTTGGTAGGCCCCGGCGGAAAACTGTTTTTT; CDR3: CASSLVGPGGKLFF; D: .; V: TRBV28; J: TRBJ1-4; size: .
DNA: TGTGCCAGTAGTATCCTCGGGACAGATCAGCCCCAGCATTTT; CDR3: CASSILGTDQPQHF; D: TRBD1; V: TRBV19; J: TRBJ1-5; size: .
DNA: TGTGCCAGCAGTAAGCTCGGGGCAGAAGAGACCCAGTACTTC; CDR3: CASSKLGAEETQYF; D: .; V: TRBV7-9; J: TRBJ2-5; size: .
DNA: TGTGCCAGCAGCCCAAGCGGGCTGCGGTCAGATCGCCAAGAGACCCAGTACTTC; CDR3: CASSPSGLRSDRQETQYF; D: .; V: TRBV28; J: TRBJ2-5; size: .
DNA: TGTGCCAGCAGTCGGTCAGGGGCGGACTATGGCTACACCTTC; CDR3: CASSRSGADYGYTF; D: .; V: TRBV7-9; J: TRBJ1-2; size: .
DNA: TGTGCCAGCAGCTTAGTCTCAGGGAGAGAGACCCAGTACTTC; CDR3: CASSLVSGRETQYF; D: .; V: TRBV7-2; J: TRBJ2-5; size: .
DNA: TGTGCCAGCAGCCCGACGCACCTAAAACCGGTGGATGGCTACACCTTC; CDR3: CASSPTHLKPVDGYTF; D: .; V: TRBV7-9; J: TRBJ1-2; size: once
DNA: TGTGCCAGCAGCGTAGCTAGTAGAGCTGGCAGCGTATATGGCTACACCTTC; CDR3: CASSVASRAGSVYGYTF; D: .; V: TRBV9; J: TRBJ1-2; size: .
DNA: TGTGCCAGCAACCGGAATGAAGCTTTCTTT; CDR3: CASNRNEAFF; D: .; V: TRBV6-5; J: TRBJ1-1; size: .
DNA: TGTGCCAGCAGTGAACGATTCGGTGAGCAGTTCTTC; CDR3: CASSERFGEQFF; D: .; V: TRBV9; J: TRBJ2-1; size: many
DNA: TGTGCATGTCGCTTGGGCAGGAGCACAGATACGCAGTATTTT; CDR3: CACRLGRSTDTQYF; D: .; V: TRBV19; J: TRBJ2-3; size: .
DNA: TGTGCCACCCAAGCCCGCTACGAGCAGTACTTC; CDR3: CATQARYEQYF; D: .; V: TRBV28; J: TRBJ2-7; size: .
DNA: TGTGCCAGCAGAACCCTAGGCGGCACAGATACGCAGTATTTT; CDR3: CASRTLGGTDTQYF; D: .; V: TRBV6-5; J: TRBJ2-3; size: .
DNA: TGTGCCAGCAGCCAACCCCTTCCGGGGGCGGGCTCCTACGAGCAGTACTTC; CDR3: CASSQPLPGAGSYEQYF; D: .; V: TRBV5-8; J: TRBJ2-7; size: .
DNA: TGCGCCAGCAGCTTGGAGTTGGCAGGGGGCTGGGAGACCCAGTACTTC; CDR3: CASSLELAGGWETQYF; D: TRBD1; V: TRBV5-1; J: TRBJ2-5; size: .
DNA: TGTGCCAGCACGGACTTTCGATCTGAAGCTTTCTTT; CDR3: CASTDFRSEAFF; D: .; V: TRBV28; J: TRBJ1-1; size: once
DNA: TGTGCCAGCTCACTTGTTGGTTTCAACAATGAGCAGTTCTTC; CDR3: CASSLVGFNNEQFF; D: .; V: TRBV18; J: TRBJ2-1; size: .
DNA: TGTGCCAGCAGTTTAGTGGGAGGCACTTACAATGAGCAGTTCTTC; CDR3: CASSLVGGTYNEQFF; D: .; V: TRBV28; J: TRBJ2-1; size: .
DNA: TGTGCCAGCAGTAAACAGGGCCAAGAGACCCAGTACTTC; CDR3: CASSKQGQETQYF; D: .; V: TRBV21-1; J: TRBJ2-5; size: .
DNA: TGTGCCAGCAGCGCATCGGGACTAGCGGACCAGAGCTCCTACAATGAGCAGTTCTTC; CDR3: CASSASGLADQSSYNEQFF; D: TRBD2; V: TRBV9; J: TRBJ2-1; size: .
DNA: TGTGCCAGCAGCTTAGGGAATGGTGACAGGGATAGTTTCTTT; CDR3: CASSLGNGDRDSFF; D: TRBD1; V: TRBV7-9; J: TRBJ1-1; size: .
DNA: TGTGCCAGCAGCGTAACGGGGTTCACAGATACGCAGTATTTT; CDR3: CASSVTGFTDTQYF; D: .; V: TRBV9; J: TRBJ2-3; size: few
DNA: TGTGCCAGACGACCCGCGGCCAACACCGGGGAGCTGTTTTTT; CDR3: CARRPAANTGELFF; D: .; V: TRBV7-3; J: TRBJ2-2; size: .
DNA: TGTGCCAGCAGCTTAACCAGGGAAGGCTACACCTTC; CDR3: CASSLTREGYTF; D: .; V: TRBV7-9; J: TRBJ1-2; size: .
DNA: TGTGCCAGCAGTTCCGGACTAGCGGGAGGCAATGAGCAGTTCTTC; CDR3: CASSSGLAGGNEQFF; D: TRBD2; V: TRBV28; J: TRBJ2-1; size: few
DNA: TGCGCCAGCACCCCGAGATCAGGGTCGTATAGTGAAGCTTTCTTT; CDR3: CASTPRSGSYSEAFF; D: .; V: TRBV5-1; J: TRBJ1-1; size: .
DNA: TGCGCCAGCAGCTCTAGCGGGTACAATGAGCAGTTCTTC; CDR3: CASSSSGYNEQFF; D: TRBD2; V: TRBV5-1; J: TRBJ2-1; size: .
DNA: TGTGCCAGCATGAGGACAGGGGCAGATACGCAGTATTTT; CDR3: CASMRTGADTQYF; D: TRBD1; V: TRBV6-1; J: TRBJ2-3; size: .
DNA: TGCGCCAGCCGCAGGGGGTTCGGAGAGACCCAGTACTTC; CDR3: CASRRGFGETQYF; D: TRBD1; V: TRBV5-1; J: TRBJ2-5; size: .
DNA: TGTGCCAGCAGTGAGGGGTCCGAGGCCTATGGCTACACCTTC; CDR3: CASSEGSEAYGYTF; D: .; V: TRBV28; J: TRBJ1-2; size: .
DNA: TGTGCCAGCAGCACCGACACTGGACAGGGCTACACCTTC; CDR3: CASSTDTGQGYTF; D: .; V: TRBV6-1; J: TRBJ1-2; size: few
DNA: TGTGCCAGTAGTACCCGCACGGGGAGTGATGGCTACACCTTC; CDR3: CASSTRTGSDGYTF; D: .; V: TRBV19; J: TRBJ1-2; size: .
DNA: TGTGCCAGCAGTGGAGGACCGCTTGGGAGTAAGTCTTCGTCCCAGCATTTT; CDR3: CASSGGPLGSKSSSQHF; D: .; V: TRBV6-1; J: TRBJ1-5; size: .
DNA: TGTGCCAGCAGCTTGTTCGGAGACGGGGTCACCGGGGAGCTGTTTTTT; CDR3: CASSLFGDGVTGELFF; D: .; V: TRBV7-2; J: TRBJ2-2; size: .
DNA: TGCAGCGTGACCTCGGACAGGGGTGGAACAGATACGCAGTATTTT; CDR3: CSVTSDRGGTDTQYF; D: TRBD1; V: TRBV29-1; J: TRBJ2-3; size: .
DNA: TGTGCCAGCAGTTTATGGGACGGGATGGACTATGGCTACACCTTC; CDR3: CASSLWDGMDYGYTF; D: .; V: TRBV28; J: TRBJ1-2; size: .
DNA: TGCGCCAGCAGCACTGGGACTAGCGGATACAATGAGCAGTTCTTC; CDR3: CASSTGTSGYNEQFF; D: TRBD2; V: TRBV5-1; J: TRBJ2-1; size: once
DNA: TGCGCCAGCAGCCAATACAGGGGATTTGAGACCCAGTACTTC; CDR3: CASSQYRGFETQYF; D: TRBD1; V: TRBV4-3; J: TRBJ2-5; size: .
DNA: TGTGCCTGGAGTATAGGGGTAGGCCAGCCCCAGCATTTT; CDR3: CAWSIGVGQPQHF; D: .; V: TRBV30; J: TRBJ1-5; size: .
DNA: TGTGCCAGCGGAGGTACAGGGGGAAGCAATCAGCCCCAGCATTTT; CDR3: CASGGTGGSNQPQHF; D: TRBD1; V: TRBV2; J: TRBJ1-5; size: .
DNA: TGTGCCAGCAGTTTAAAGGGACAGGGACATTCACCCCTCCACTTT; CDR3: CASSLKGQGHSPLHF; D: TRBD1; V: TRBV27; J: TRBJ1-6; size: .
DNA: TGTGCCAGCAGCCAATACAGGGGCCCGAACACCGGGGAGCTGTTTTTT; CDR3: CASSQYRGPNTGELFF; D: TRBD1; V: TRBV7-3; J: TRBJ2-2; size: .
DNA: TGTGCCAGTAGTCTAGACAGCGCCCGGTATGAAAAACTGTTTTTT; CDR3: CASSLDSARYEKLFF; D: .; V: TRBV19; J: TRBJ1-4; size: .
DNA: TGTGCCAGCAGCCGGTCCGGGACAGAAACATACGAGCAGTACTTC; CDR3: CASSRSGTETYEQYF; D: TRBD1; V: TRBV7-2; J: TRBJ2-7; size: .
DNA: TGCGCCAGCAGCTTGGACATCGCATTTCGGGAGCAGTTCTTC; CDR3: CASSLDIAFREQFF; D: .; V: TRBV4-1; J: TRBJ2-1; size: .
DNA: TGTGCCAGCAGTCCAGCCGGCAGGGTCTATGGCTACACCTTC; CDR3: CASSPAGRVYGYTF; D: .; V: TRBV28; J: TRBJ1-2; size: .
DNA: TGTGCCAGCAGCTTGGCCCCGGGACAGAAGAATGAAAAACTGTTTTTT; CDR3: CASSLAPGQKNEKLFF; D: TRBD1; V: TRBV5-6; J: TRBJ1-4; size: .
DNA: TGTGCCAGCAGTTACTCGGGGCTAGCGGGGCAAGAGACCCAGTACTTC; CDR3: CASSYSGLAGQETQYF; D: TRBD2; V: TRBV6-5; J: TRBJ2-5; size: .